These 15 T cell receptor beta chains were all obtained from the same sample, sequenced in a study of blood T cell repertoires in COVID-19. Clones were read by immunoSEQ multiplex PCR, and TCRdb kept only the in-frame ones, dropping some. Of about 87,000 clones in the sample, around 85% were seen once. The specimen sequenced was peripheral blood. The receptors here all came from a woman at least 80 years old with COVID-19, enrolled during active disease.

The rearrangement uses TRBV6-5 and TRBJ1-1; TRBD1 matches at 7 bases. Germline CDR1 MNHEY, CDR2 SVGAGI. V trimming: 2 bases; J trimming: 4 bases; junction bases outside the gene matches: 7. The CDR3 has 15 amino acids. The CDR3 here is CASSYGDRVLTEAFF. The CDR3 region has the DNA TGTGCCAGCAGTTACGGAGACAGGGTTCTCACTGAAGCTTTCTTT.

The chain carries TRBV19 and TRBJ2-1; TRBD2 is a possible D gene (5 bases). Trimming shortened V by 9 bases and J by 0 bases, and 18 bases separated the two germline ends. The length of the CDR3 is 16 residues. CDR1 is LNHDA, CDR2 SQIVND, per germline (reference sequence). The chain's CDR3 is CASRGLHSSSYNEQFF. The CDR3 nucleotides read TGTGCCAGCCGAGGGCTGCACAGCAGCTCCTACAATGAGCAGTTCTTC.

The chain couples TRBV18 to TRBJ1-2; 7 bases line up with TRBD1. CDR3 length: 13 residues. Germline CDR1 is KGHSH and CDR2 is LQKENI. J was trimmed by 6 bases and V by 2 bases; bases with no gene match: 3. CDR3 residues: CASSPTGEDGYTF. The DNA of the CDR3 is TGTGCCAGCTCACCAACAGGGGAGGATGGCTACACCTTC.

This chain uses TRBV10-3 with TRBJ2-3; 7 bases are shared with TRBD2. The junction had 6 bases not matched to a gene; V was cut back by 10 bases and J by 2 bases. Per germline, CDR1 ENHRY and CDR2 SYGVKD. This CDR3 contains 13 residues. CDR3 in DNA: TGTGCCACCGCTAGCGGAGCCACAGATACGCAGTATTTT. Protein product: CATASGATDTQYF.

Of note for this clone: The same CDR3 arises from other DNA sequences in this sample as well. J is TRBJ2-7 and V is TRBV5-1; 10 bases are shared with TRBD2. V was pared by 4 bases and J by 1 base, with 5 bases of the junction left unmatched. The CDR3 covers 15 residues. Per germline, CDR1 SGHRS and CDR2 YFSETQ. DNA of the CDR3: TGCGCCAGCAGCCCGCGGACTAGCGGATCCTACGAGCAGTACTTC. It encodes CASSPRTSGSYEQYF.

This chain joins TRBV21-1 and TRBJ2-5; the D call in the table, TRBD1, was not verified against the DNA. TRBV21-1 is a recognized pseudogene. The CDR3 is 20 amino acids. In DNA, the CDR3 is TGTGCCAGCAGCAATAAGAGGTGGGTGCCCCGGGACAATTTTTTTGAGACCCAGTACTTC. It codes for CASSNKRWVPRDNFFETQYF.

This chain connects TRBV29-1 to TRBJ2-2; 7 nucleotides match TRBD1. The CDR3 is made up of 12 amino acids. The V gene's germline CDR1 is SQVTM and CDR2 ANQGSEA. Trimming cost V 6 bases and J 7 bases; bases outside gene matches: 5. In DNA, the CDR3 is TGCAGCGTCCGCACAGGGGACGGGGAGCTGTTTTTT. Its translation is CSVRTGDGELFF.

The rearrangement uses TRBV29-1 and TRBJ2-7; tentatively, D is TRBD2 (6 bases). Germline assignment: CDR1 SQVTM and CDR2 ANQGSEA. Trimming took off 4 bases at V and 3 bases at J, with 16 bases between the two ends. The CDR3 extends over 14 amino acids. This CDR3 reads CSVARGQGGYEQYF. In DNA, the CDR3 is TGCAGCGTTGCCCGCGGGCAGGGAGGCTACGAGCAGTACTTC.

The V and J genes are TRBV29-1 and TRBJ1-1, with D maybe TRBD1 (5 bases). V lost 6 bases to trimming and J lost 3 bases, with 11 bases between them. Germline CDR1 reads SQVTM; CDR2 reads ANQGSEA. The CDR3 contains 12 residues. The CDR3 loop is CSVLAGYTEAFF. The DNA for the CDR3 is TGCAGCGTGTTAGCAGGGTACACTGAAGCTTTCTTT.

This clone has a handful of counts. CDR3 region: CATSDRLTYEQYF. CDR3 DNA sequence: TGTGCCACCTCGGACAGGCTGACCTACGAGCAGTACTTC. This sequence joins TRBV11-2 and TRBJ2-7; 7 nucleotides align to TRBD1. Germline CDR1 is SGHAT and CDR2 is FQNNGV. Unmatched junction bases numbered 8, after V lost 10 bases and J lost 2 bases. This CDR3 is 13 amino acids long.

This rearrangement joins TRBV5-1 to TRBJ2-5; no clear D. The CDR3 totals 13 residues. CDR1 is SGHRS, CDR2 YFSETQ, per germline. V lost 2 bases and J 2 bases, leaving 7 bases between the germline ends. The CDR3, as DNA: TGCGCCAGCAGCTTAGGAGTTCAAGAGACCCAGTACTTC. The encoded protein is CASSLGVQETQYF. The full variable domain, completed using reference TRBV5-1 and TRBJ2-5, is KAGVTQTPRYLIKTRGQQVTLSCSPISGHRSVSWYQQTPGQGLQFLFEYFSETQRNKGNFPGRFSGRQFSNSRSEMNVSTLELGDSALYLCASSLGVQETQYFGPGTRLLVL.

The chain carries TRBV2 and TRBJ2-3; 14 bases agree with TRBD2. The germline gives CDR1 SNHLY, CDR2 FYNNEI. The ends lost 6 bases at V and 5 bases at J; junction bases unmatched: 7. The CDR3 loop spans 16 amino acids. CDR3: CASRGRLAGGRDTQYF. For the CDR3, the DNA is TGTGCCAGCAGGGGTAGACTAGCGGGAGGGAGAGATACGCAGTATTTT.

This sequence joins TRBV19 and TRBJ1-6; 9 positions agree with TRBD1. Looked up from germline, CDR1 is LNHDA and CDR2 is SQIVND (reference sequence). The CDR3 loop spans 13 amino acids. V lost 8 bases and J lost 7; bases outside the gene matches: 3. The DNA for the CDR3 is TGTGCCAGTGGGGACAGGGTAAATTCACCCCTCCACTTT. Protein: CASGDRVNSPLHF.

This rearrangement joins TRBV7-6 to TRBJ1-5; D uncertain. The CDR3 has 13 residues. The germline gives CDR1 SGHVS, CDR2 FNYEAQ. V was trimmed by 1 base and J by 7 bases, leaving 8 bases between them. This chain's CDR3 is CASSLEPAQPQHF. The CDR3 nucleotides read TGTGCCAGCAGCTTAGAGCCCGCACAGCCCCAGCATTTT.

The V and J genes are TRBV2 and TRBJ2-2; a weak D match, TRBD1 (7 bases). From germline, CDR1 is SNHLY and CDR2 FYNNEI. Between the trimmed V and J ends, which lost 8 bases and 4 bases, there was a span of 14 bases. The CDR3 loop spans 14 amino acids. CDR3 amino acids: CASGGTVITGELFF. In DNA form, the CDR3 reads TGTGCCAGCGGAGGGACAGTTATCACCGGGGAGCTGTTTTTT.